This TCR beta chain appears in the sequencing data of a study of CD8 T cells in ankylosing spondylitis. This clonotype was seen repeatedly, ten times or more. From the 5' RACE reads, TCRdb called clonotypes with MiXCR, one entry per CDR3 protein. The table records around 25,000 distinct CDR3 sequences, under 3% of them present only once. V shed 6 bases and J shed 0 bases, with 11 bases lying between them. This CDR3 is built from 14 residues. CDR1 is SGDLS, CDR2 YYNGEE, per germline. The receptor was derived from a female donor with ankylosing spondylitis or in good health (not recorded which). This rearrangement joins TRBV9 to TRBJ2-3; no clear D. The sequenced sample was blood, either unsorted or a sorted T cell fraction (not recorded which). The CDR3 loop is CASTRQSSTDTQYF. For the CDR3, the DNA is TGTGCCAGCACCCGGCAATCTAGCACAGATACGCAGTATTTT.